This TCR beta chain emerged from a study of metastatic and nonmetastatic thyroid tumors. This clone was detected ten times or more. Its specificity is not known. The sample holds other DNA sequences that translate to the same CDR3. General study findings and limits: Compared with benign nodules, malignant thyroid tumors were reported to have significantly higher TCR beta diversity in both blood and tumor.

Thyroid surgery was preceded by no treatment in any patient. V gave up 3 bases and J gave up 5 bases, with 22 bases separating them. The germline CDR1 and CDR2 sequences are DFQATT and SNEGSKA (reference sequence). This CDR3 is 16 amino acids long. As handled by the study authors: Using the CDR3 differences seen across clinicopathological groups, the authors built a distant-metastasis classifier for papillary thyroid cancer, which was meant to discriminate distant-metastatic patients. TCRdb called clones again from the PCR reads with MiXCR. In this record, the V and J calls reflect TCRdb's handling and not the investigators' own analysis. The sample shows about 16,000 clones, around 29% of them seen only once.

The V call is TRBV20-1, the J call TRBJ1-2, with D maybe TRBD1 (5 bases). Sequenced sample: blood. The clonotype originates from a female donor with papillary thyroid cancer or a benign thyroid nodule (not recorded which). Some clones in this sample may be carry-over from other donors' samples. CDR3 nucleotides: TGCAGTGCTAGGGGGGTTGTGTGTGGGGTTCCTTATGGCTACACCTTC. Translated: CSARGVVCGVPYGYTF.